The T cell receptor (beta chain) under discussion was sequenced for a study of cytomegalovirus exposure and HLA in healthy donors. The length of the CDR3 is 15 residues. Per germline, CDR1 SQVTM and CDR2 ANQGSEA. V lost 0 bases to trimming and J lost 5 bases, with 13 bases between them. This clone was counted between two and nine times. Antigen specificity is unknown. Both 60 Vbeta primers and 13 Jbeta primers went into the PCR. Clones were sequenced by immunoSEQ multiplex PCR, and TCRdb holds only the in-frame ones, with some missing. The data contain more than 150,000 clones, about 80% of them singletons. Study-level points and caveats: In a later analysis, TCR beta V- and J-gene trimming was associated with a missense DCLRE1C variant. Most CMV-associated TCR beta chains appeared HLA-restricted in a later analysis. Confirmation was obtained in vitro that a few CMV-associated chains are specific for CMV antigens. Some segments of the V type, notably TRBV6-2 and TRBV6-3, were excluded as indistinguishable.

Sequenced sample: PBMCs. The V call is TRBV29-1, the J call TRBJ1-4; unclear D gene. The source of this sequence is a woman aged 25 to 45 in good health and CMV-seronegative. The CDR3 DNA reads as TGCAGCGTTGAAGATCTGGGAGACGGGAATGAAAAACTGTTTTTT. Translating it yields CSVEDLGDGNEKLFF.